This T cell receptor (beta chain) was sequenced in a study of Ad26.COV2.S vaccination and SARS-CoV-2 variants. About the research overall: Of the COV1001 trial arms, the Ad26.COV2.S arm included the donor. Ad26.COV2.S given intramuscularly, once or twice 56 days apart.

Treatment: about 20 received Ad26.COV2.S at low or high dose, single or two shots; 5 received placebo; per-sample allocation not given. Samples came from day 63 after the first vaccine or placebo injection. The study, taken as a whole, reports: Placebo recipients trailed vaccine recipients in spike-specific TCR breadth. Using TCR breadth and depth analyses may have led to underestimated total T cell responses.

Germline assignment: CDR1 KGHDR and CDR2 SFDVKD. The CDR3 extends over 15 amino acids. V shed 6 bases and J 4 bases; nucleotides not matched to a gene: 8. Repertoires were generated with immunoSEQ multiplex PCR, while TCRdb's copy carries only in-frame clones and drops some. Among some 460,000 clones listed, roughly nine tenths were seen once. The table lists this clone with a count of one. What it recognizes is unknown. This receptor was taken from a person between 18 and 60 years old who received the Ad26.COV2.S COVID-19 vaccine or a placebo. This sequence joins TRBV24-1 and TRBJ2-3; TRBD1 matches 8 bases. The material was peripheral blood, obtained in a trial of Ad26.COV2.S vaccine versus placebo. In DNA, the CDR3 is TGTGCCACCAGTATGACAGGGGCTTCCGCAGATACGCAGTATTTT. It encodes CATSMTGASADTQYF.